A single T cell receptor beta chain is shown here with its context. Its antigen is not known. V was clipped by 6 bases and J by 11 bases, with 7 bases between them. The V gene's germline CDR1 is DFQATT and CDR2 SNEGSKA (reference sequence). This CDR3 is 8 amino acids long. The source of the sample is a study of T cell responses to AZD1222 COVID-19 vaccine. Sequenced by immunoSEQ multiplex PCR; TCRdb stores in-frame clones only, minus some. The sample has 110,000 to 150,000 clones, around 90% seen once. Study-wide results and limits: At baseline, just a handful of AZD1222 recipients tested seropositive.

The sample was peripheral blood, taken on day 0 of AZD1222 vaccination. The rearrangement links TRBV20-1 to TRBJ1-1; unclear D gene. The sequence came from an adult in good health. This CDR3 is CSALGAFF. DNA of the CDR3: TGCAGTGCCCTTGGTGCTTTCTTT.